Listed below are T cell receptor beta chains from one sample, sequenced in a study of blood T cell repertoires in COVID-19. Clones were sequenced by immunoSEQ multiplex PCR, and TCRdb holds only the in-frame ones, with some missing. The sample records 180,000 or so clones, around 85% being singletons. Specimen: peripheral blood. Receptors originate from a person aged 70 to 85 with COVID-19, enrolled during active disease. CDR3s include the opening cysteine and the closing phenylalanine or tryptophan. D genes are given only for firm matches. The size of a clone is reported for some rows only, either as once, few or many, or as a class for expanded clones.

J gene,D gene,clone size,V gene,CDR3 DNA,CDR3 protein
TRBJ1-3,NA,NA,TRBV5-6,TGTGCCAGCAGCTTGTCCGGGGACTCTGGAAACACCATATATTTT,CASSLSGDSGNTIYF
TRBJ1-1,TRBD1,NA,TRBV3-1/TRBV3-2,TGTGCCAGCAGCCTACAGGGGGGGACTGAAGCTTTCTTT,CASSLQGGTEAFF
TRBJ1-3,NA,NA,TRBV28,TGTGCCAGCAGTTTAGGACAGTTAGTCTCTGGAAACACCATATATTTT,CASSLGQLVSGNTIYF
TRBJ1-1,TRBD1,NA,TRBV10-1,TGCGCCAGCAGTGCAAATCAGGGGGCTGACACTGAAGCTTTCTTT,CASSANQGADTEAFF
TRBJ2-5,TRBD2,NA,TRBV28,TGTGCCAGCAGTTTCAACCGGGGGGAGCTCCAAGAGACCCAGTACTTC,CASSFNRGELQETQYF
TRBJ2-7,NA,NA,TRBV18,TGTGCCAGCTCACCCCCCGCCGGCGAGCAGTACTTC,CASSPPAGEQYF
TRBJ2-3,TRBD2,NA,TRBV3-1/TRBV3-2,TGTGCCAGCAGCCAAGGGGGGGGAACAGATACGCAGTATTTT,CASSQGGGTDTQYF
TRBJ1-4,TRBD1,many,TRBV5-1,TGCGCCAGCAGCTTACAGGGGGCGGATGAAAAACTGTTTTTT,CASSLQGADEKLFF
TRBJ1-1,TRBD1,NA,TRBV28,TGTGCCAGCAGGGGCACAGGGGGCTTGTACACTGAAGCTTTCTTT,CASRGTGGLYTEAFF
TRBJ2-2,TRBD1,few,TRBV18,TGTGCCAGCTCACAGACAGGGGATAGCACCGGGGAGCTGTTTTTT,CASSQTGDSTGELFF
TRBJ2-7,TRBD1,NA,TRBV27,TGTGCCAGCAGTTCCGGACAGGCAAACTACGAGCAGTACTTC,CASSSGQANYEQYF
TRBJ2-5,TRBD2,NA,TRBV24-1,TGTGCCACCAGTGAAAGCGGGGGGGCCGTCCGTAGGGAGACCCAGTACTTC,CATSESGGAVRRETQYF
TRBJ2-1,TRBD1,NA,TRBV11-3,TGTGCCAGCAGCTTACGACAGGGGCGGATTAATGAGCAGTTCTTC,CASSLRQGRINEQFF
TRBJ1-2,TRBD1,NA,TRBV7-3,TGTGCCAGCAGCTTAAATGCTGGACAGGGCCCGCGGGGCTACACCTTC,CASSLNAGQGPRGYTF
TRBJ2-3,TRBD1,NA,TRBV19,TGTGCCACAAATGCCGGGACAGGGGTCCCCTTATCAGATACGCAGTATTTT,CATNAGTGVPLSDTQYF
TRBJ1-5,TRBD1,NA,TRBV6-2/TRBV6-3,TGTGCCAGCAGTTACCCGCCAGTCGGGACAGGCAATCAGCCCCAGCATTTT,CASSYPPVGTGNQPQHF
TRBJ1-5,TRBD1,NA,TRBV28,TGTGCGACAGGGGGCGTAGGTCAGCCCCAGCATTTT,CATGGVGQPQHF
TRBJ1-6,NA,NA,TRBV14,TGTGCCAGCAGCCAAGGAGGGCTCGGGAATAGTTCACCCCTCCACTTT,CASSQGGLGNSSPLHF
TRBJ1-1,TRBD1,NA,TRBV29-1,TGCAGCGTTGGACAGGGGGTGGGAGCTTTCTTT,CSVGQGVGAFF
TRBJ2-7,TRBD2,NA,TRBV28,TGTGCCAGCACGGGCGGGAGGGTCCCCTCCTACGAGCAGTACTTC,CASTGGRVPSYEQYF
TRBJ2-1,TRBD2,NA,TRBV5-6,TGTGCCAGCAGCTTTACCGGGACTAGCGCTGAGCAGTTCTTC,CASSFTGTSAEQFF
TRBJ2-5,TRBD1,NA,TRBV5-6,TGTGCCAGCAGTAACCCCGGGACAGAAGAGACCCAGTACTTC,CASSNPGTEETQYF
TRBJ2-7,TRBD1,NA,TRBV15,TGTGCCACCAGCAGAGATGGGACAGGGGCCTACGAGCAGTACTTC,CATSRDGTGAYEQYF
TRBJ2-2,NA,NA,TRBV6-4,TGTGCCACCCGATCGACAGGAGGGAACACCGGGGAGCTGTTTTTT,CATRSTGGNTGELFF
TRBJ1-4,NA,NA,TRBV5-6,TGTGCCAGCAGCACCCCGCGACAGCTGTTCAATGAAAAACTGTTTTTT,CASSTPRQLFNEKLFF
TRBJ2-5,TRBD1,NA,TRBV6-5,TGTGCCAGCACTTCGTGGGACAGTCAAGAGACCCAGTACTTC,CASTSWDSQETQYF
TRBJ2-7,NA,NA,TRBV5-4,TGTGCCAGCAGCTTGGGGGGCGGACAACTCGAGCAGTACTTC,CASSLGGGQLEQYF
TRBJ2-3,NA,NA,TRBV7-6,TGTGCCAGCAGCTTTCGGGTCACAGATACGCAGTATTTT,CASSFRVTDTQYF
TRBJ1-5,NA,NA,TRBV28,TGTGCCAGCAGTATACAGGTTTATCAGCCCCAGCATTTT,CASSIQVYQPQHF
TRBJ2-3,NA,NA,TRBV7-6,TGTGCCAGCAGCTCCGGACATGGTTGGGGCTACGCGCAGTATTTT,CASSSGHGWGYAQYF
TRBJ2-7,NA,NA,TRBV7-2,TGTGCCAGCAGCCTACTCTCGGGGGAAGGCGAGCAGTACTTC,CASSLLSGEGEQYF
TRBJ2-1,TRBD2,NA,TRBV9,TGTGCCAGCAGCGTCCGGGGGACTAGCATGAATGAGCAGTTCTTC,CASSVRGTSMNEQFF
TRBJ2-7,TRBD1,once,TRBV5-4,TGTGCCAGCAGCTGGGACAGGGGCTCCTACGAGCAGTACTTC,CASSWDRGSYEQYF
TRBJ2-5,TRBD2,NA,TRBV27,TGTGCCAGCAGTTCGGGACTAGCGGCCAGGGGACGGGAGACCCAGTACTTC,CASSSGLAARGRETQYF
TRBJ1-1,TRBD1,NA,TRBV29-1,TGCAGCGTTAGTAACAGGGGAGACACTGAAGCTTTCTTT,CSVSNRGDTEAFF
TRBJ2-3,NA,NA,TRBV3-1/TRBV3-2,TGTGCCAGCAGCCAAGATCTTTCAGCTAGCCGGACGACAACGCAGTATTTT,CASSQDLSASRTTTQYF